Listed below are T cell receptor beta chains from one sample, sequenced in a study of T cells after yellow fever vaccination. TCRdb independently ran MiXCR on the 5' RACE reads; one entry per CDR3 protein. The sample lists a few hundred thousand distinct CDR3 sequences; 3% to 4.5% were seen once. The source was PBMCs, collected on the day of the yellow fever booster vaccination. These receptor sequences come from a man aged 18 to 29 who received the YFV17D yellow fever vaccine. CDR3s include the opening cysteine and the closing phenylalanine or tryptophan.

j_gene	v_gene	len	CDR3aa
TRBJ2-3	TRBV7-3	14	CASSFGGYTDTQYF
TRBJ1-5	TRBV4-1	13	CASSQDLRQPQHF
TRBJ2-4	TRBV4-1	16	CASSQVTRGAKNIQYF
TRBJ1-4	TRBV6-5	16	CASSGGTAPTNEKLFF
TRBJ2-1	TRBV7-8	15	CASSLPGGRFHEQFF
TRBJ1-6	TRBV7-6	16	CASSTRGLERGSPLHF
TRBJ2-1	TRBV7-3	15	CASSVTRLAYNEQFF
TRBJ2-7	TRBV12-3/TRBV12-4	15	CASSLFDGETYEQYF
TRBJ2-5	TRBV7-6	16	CASSLAMGQGIETQYF
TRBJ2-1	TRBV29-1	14	CSVEAGGSYNEQFF